Reported below is one T cell receptor (beta chain). Its binding antigen is unknown. Base qualities are not at hand, and no much larger clone is one base apart. Before TCR sequencing, CD3+CD8+ T cells were sorted out of fresh PBMCs. This record belongs to a study of immunodeficiency (dated by TCRdb to the late 2010s). Broadly, across the study: Repertoire analysis was done to look for VDJ recombination defects and oligoclonality. Summary of the overall study and its limitations: Patient CD8+ T cells showed restricted TRB V-J pairing and lower productive entropy than control CD8+ T cells. In entropy comparisons, n=3 (open circles) was shown for patients versus healthy controls, and a thymic development effect was only suggested as possible. Based on top-100 and total clonotype frequencies, severe oligoclonality showed up in patient CD8+ T cells, whereas patient CD4+ T cells did not show severe oligoclonality.

From the cysteine through the phenylalanine, the CDR3 covers 15 amino acids. Of the read, only the CDR3 DNA is kept; its 45 bases are in frame from base 1. The germline V gene gives CDR1 as LGHNA and CDR2 as YNFKEQ. The V end loses 6 bases and the J end loses 0 bases, and a stretch of 12 bases separates them. Genomic DNA was isolated using the QIAamp DNA Blood Mini Kit and then sent out for immunoSEQ repertoire analysis. Using a standard quantity of genomic DNA template, multiplex PCR was run to amplify the CDR3 regions. An Illumina platform was used to sequence the PCR products. Turning to the authors' computational methods: Alignment of sequences was done against a reference, and the V, D and J gene definitions came from IMGT. To get rid of PCR and sequencing errors, closely related sequences were merged using a nearest-neighbor clustering algorithm. V, D and J usage in productive unique and total sequences was analyzed using ImmunoSEQ Analyzer tools and R version 3.6.1. TCRdb provides this immuneACCESS table in a form limited to in-frame rearrangements. Some clones are lacking; in checked studies, under half of them reflect an unresolved V gene, and why the rest are absent is not known. V and J calls and clone size follow that table, whereas D and trimming were derived from the DNA. The sample has more than 950 clones on record, 80% to 95% of them singletons. The ten largest clones represent over 1.1% of the sample.

The sequenced sample consisted of CD8+ T cells from blood. The receptor's source is a female donor. In this chain, TRBV4-2 is recombined with TRBJ1-5; TRBD1 is possibly the D segment (6 matching bases). The sequenced DNA is TGTGCCAGCAGTCCGGAGACAGGTAGCAATCAGCCCCAGCATTTT. It encodes CASSPETGSNQPQHF.